This is a list of T cell receptor beta chains from one sample in a study of regulatory T cells in long-lasting Graves disease. TCRdb fed the multiplex PCR reads into MiXCR, producing one record per CDR3 protein. The sample holds roughly 500,000 distinct CDR3 sequences, roughly 14% seen once. The same data also went into a second study, on T cells in Graves' hyperthyroidism and ophthalmopathy.

This material consisted of peripheral blood mononuclear cells (PBMCs), taken at new diagnosis, from a patient treated with antithyroid drugs. These receptors came from a man in his thirties or forties with Graves disease. The conserved cysteine and the conserved F or W are not part of the CDR3 here.

CDR3aa | j_gene | v_gene
ASSLGGQVNEQF | TRBJ2-1 | TRBV11-2
ATSGRTGSTHNEQF | TRBJ2-1 | TRBV24-1
ASSVENHNEQF | TRBJ2-1 | TRBV11-2
ASSPFYSRYRGANVLT | TRBJ2-6 | TRBV27
ATSDEVETQY | TRBJ2-5 | TRBV24-1
ATSDRRYSNQPQH | TRBJ1-5 | TRBV24-1
ASTKYWDRTPEGPQH | TRBJ1-5 | TRBV6-2/TRBV6-3
ASSPRQGARSQETQY | TRBJ2-5 | TRBV19
AWARRDSYNEQF | TRBJ2-1 | TRBV30
SARVVRTDTQY | TRBJ2-3 | TRBV20-1
SARSLAGVYEQY | TRBJ2-7 | TRBV20-1
ASSLRTSGSLDGEQY | TRBJ2-7 | TRBV12-3/TRBV12-4
ASSEIGGVGGDTQY | TRBJ2-3 | TRBV6-1
ASSLNGGPDTQY | TRBJ2-3 | TRBV6-1
SVEGDRAYEQY | TRBJ2-7 | TRBV29-1
ASSEQGSGNTGELF | TRBJ2-2 | TRBV2
SVTDRANYGYT | TRBJ1-2 | TRBV29-1
ASGGGTSATTDTQY | TRBJ2-3 | TRBV19
ASSYSLRVTQY | TRBJ2-3 | TRBV6-5
ASSREGSYGYT | TRBJ1-2 | TRBV7-2
ATSSAPLAGGDNEQF | TRBJ2-1 | TRBV15
ASSIISGGAAEQF | TRBJ2-1 | TRBV19
ASSRTGQGGQPQH | TRBJ1-5 | TRBV7-8
ASSAGQLLPYNEQF | TRBJ2-1 | TRBV12-3/TRBV12-4
ASSYSGRGWNEQL | TRBJ2-1 | TRBV6-2/TRBV6-3
ASDRFQETQY | TRBJ2-5 | TRBV6-2/TRBV6-3
ASSSNTRREQY | TRBJ2-7 | TRBV7-6
ASSLEGKEAF | TRBJ1-1 | TRBV19
ASSRSPSGRSYNEQF | TRBJ2-1 | TRBV27
SVEARNREGGGELF | TRBJ2-2 | TRBV29-1
ASSLYPLAGGQETQY | TRBJ2-5 | TRBV27
ASSNKPRTNTDTQY | TRBJ2-3 | TRBV7-9
ASSLENPETQY | TRBJ2-5 | TRBV12-3/TRBV12-4
ASRPFSDSSYEQY | TRBJ2-7 | TRBV5-1
VSRLELDGELF | TRBJ2-2 | TRBV12-3/TRBV12-4
ASSQGVNNQPQH | TRBJ1-5 | TRBV3-1
ASSLDGAGGATGELF | TRBJ2-2 | TRBV7-9
ASSQTGIDYGYT | TRBJ1-2 | TRBV12-3/TRBV12-4
ASSLTPLAGGSKTQY | TRBJ2-5 | TRBV3-1
ASNDGVHYGYT | TRBJ1-2 | TRBV19
ATSIDWTQDLNTEAF | TRBJ1-1 | TRBV15
ASGTGGDEQY | TRBJ2-7 | TRBV5-1
ASSPRGLPYEQY | TRBJ2-7 | TRBV7-2
SAGTSGIQETQY | TRBJ2-5 | TRBV20-1
ATSDWTGVEQY | TRBJ2-7 | TRBV24-1
ASSERLALNEQY | TRBJ2-7 | TRBV25-1
ASSSAGTSGKQSYEQY | TRBJ2-7 | TRBV10-2
ASSIAGPNTGELF | TRBJ2-2 | TRBV19
ASQDRNTEAF | TRBJ1-1 | TRBV12-3/TRBV12-4
ASSVTGSEGTQY | TRBJ2-5 | TRBV18
ASIGGGDEQY | TRBJ2-7 | TRBV12-3/TRBV12-4
SVETSGMETQY | TRBJ2-5 | TRBV29-1
ATQGQGLYEQY | TRBJ2-7 | TRBV24-1
ASSLSGTLYEQY | TRBJ2-7 | TRBV5-1